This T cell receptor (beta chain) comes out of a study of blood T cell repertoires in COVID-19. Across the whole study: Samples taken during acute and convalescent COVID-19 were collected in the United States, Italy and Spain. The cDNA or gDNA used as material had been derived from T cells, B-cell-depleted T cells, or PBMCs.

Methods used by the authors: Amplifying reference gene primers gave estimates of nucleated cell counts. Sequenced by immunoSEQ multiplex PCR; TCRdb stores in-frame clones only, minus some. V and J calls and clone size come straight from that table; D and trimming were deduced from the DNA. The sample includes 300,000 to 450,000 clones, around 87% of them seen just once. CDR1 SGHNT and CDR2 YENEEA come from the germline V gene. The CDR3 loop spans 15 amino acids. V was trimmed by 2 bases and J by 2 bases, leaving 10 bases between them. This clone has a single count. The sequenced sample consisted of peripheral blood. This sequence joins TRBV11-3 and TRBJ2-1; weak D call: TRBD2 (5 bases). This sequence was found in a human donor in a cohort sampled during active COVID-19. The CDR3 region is CASSLTSGTYNEQFF. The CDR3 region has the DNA TGTGCCAGCAGCTTAACCTCCGGGACCTACAATGAGCAGTTCTTC.